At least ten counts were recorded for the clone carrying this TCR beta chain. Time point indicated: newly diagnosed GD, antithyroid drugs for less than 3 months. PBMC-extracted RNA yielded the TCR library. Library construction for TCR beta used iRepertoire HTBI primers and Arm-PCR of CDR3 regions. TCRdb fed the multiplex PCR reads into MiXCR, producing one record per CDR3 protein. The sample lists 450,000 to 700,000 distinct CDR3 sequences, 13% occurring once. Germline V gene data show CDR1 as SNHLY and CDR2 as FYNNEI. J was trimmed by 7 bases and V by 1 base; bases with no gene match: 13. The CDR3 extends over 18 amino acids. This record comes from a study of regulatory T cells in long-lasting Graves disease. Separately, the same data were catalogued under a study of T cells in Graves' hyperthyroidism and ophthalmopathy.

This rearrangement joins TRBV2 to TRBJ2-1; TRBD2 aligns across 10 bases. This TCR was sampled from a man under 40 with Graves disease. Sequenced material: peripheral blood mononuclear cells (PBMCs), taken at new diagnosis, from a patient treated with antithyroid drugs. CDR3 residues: CASSEEGVGLAGANEQFF. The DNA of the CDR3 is TGTGCCAGCAGTGAAGAGGGAGTTGGGCTAGCGGGAGCAAATGAGCAGTTCTTC.